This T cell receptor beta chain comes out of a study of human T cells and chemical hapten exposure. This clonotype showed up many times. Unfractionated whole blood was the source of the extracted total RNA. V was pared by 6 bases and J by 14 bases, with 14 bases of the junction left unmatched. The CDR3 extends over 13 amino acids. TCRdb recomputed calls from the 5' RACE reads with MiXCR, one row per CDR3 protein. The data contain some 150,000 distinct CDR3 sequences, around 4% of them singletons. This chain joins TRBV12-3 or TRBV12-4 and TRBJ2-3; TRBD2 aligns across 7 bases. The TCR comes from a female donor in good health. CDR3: CASSSGGLRGLYF. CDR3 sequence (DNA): TGTGCCAGCAGCTCCGGGGGACTACGAGGCTTGTATTTT.